A selection of T cell receptor beta chains follows, all from one sample in a study of T cell changes during pregnancy in multiple sclerosis. Produced via immunoSEQ multiplex PCR; TCRdb's table is partial and in-frame only. This table has tens of thousands of clones, over 75% appearing once. The source was peripheral blood, collected in the first trimester of pregnancy. Every receptor here comes from a female donor in good health, enrolled as a control in a pregnancy study. CDR3s include the opening cysteine and the closing phenylalanine or tryptophan. Each record gives: J gene, D gene, clone size, V gene, CDR3 DNA, CDR3 protein. The D gene is left open where the match is weak. Clone size is stated in some rows and not others, as once, few, many or a class when expanded.

TRBJ1-2	-	-	TRBV4-1	TGCGCCAGCAGCCAAGACCAGACTCTTCCGGTCGTCGGCTACACCTTC	CASSQDQTLPVVGYTF
TRBJ1-4	TRBD1	-	TRBV2	TGTGCCAGCAGTGAAAGGGACAGGGTTGTCAAACTGTTTTTT	CASSERDRVVKLFF
TRBJ2-7	TRBD1	-	TRBV19	TGTGCCAGTACCCGGGGACAGGGTTCCTACGAGCAGTACTTC	CASTRGQGSYEQYF
TRBJ1-2	-	-	TRBV5-1	TGCGCCAGCAGCCAGATGACTAACTATGGCTACACCTTC	CASSQMTNYGYTF
TRBJ2-1	-	-	TRBV7-9	TGTGCCAGCAGCTCCTTACTAGGCGATGAGCAGTTCTTC	CASSSLLGDEQFF
TRBJ2-7	-	-	TRBV27	TGTGCCAGCAGTTCCCCGACTGCGACGAACGAGCAGTACTTC	CASSSPTATNEQYF
TRBJ2-3	-	-	TRBV5-1	TGCGCCAGCAGCTTGGCCTTGAGAGCCACAGATACGCAGTATTTT	CASSLALRATDTQYF
TRBJ2-7	TRBD1	-	TRBV6-5	TGTGCCAGCAGCTACTTCGGACAGGCGACCTACGAGCAGTACTTC	CASSYFGQATYEQYF
TRBJ1-1	TRBD1	few	TRBV4-2	TGTGCCAGCAGCCAAGAGGACAGGGTGAACACTGAAGCTTTCTTT	CASSQEDRVNTEAFF
TRBJ2-1	TRBD2	-	TRBV15	TGTGCCACCAGCAGAGTCGGACTAGCTTGGCATGAGCAGTTCTTC	CATSRVGLAWHEQFF
TRBJ1-2	-	-	TRBV25-1	TGTGCCAGCAGTGACTCTAGGGGGAACTATGGCTACACCTTC	CASSDSRGNYGYTF
TRBJ2-1	TRBD2	once	TRBV5-1	TGCGCCAGCAGCCTGGGACTAGCGGGGGAGCAGTTCTTC	CASSLGLAGEQFF
TRBJ2-1	TRBD2	-	TRBV5-1	TGCGCCAGCAGCCCTAGCGGGAGCACCTACAATGAGCAGTTCTTC	CASSPSGSTYNEQFF
TRBJ2-5	TRBD2	-	TRBV2	TGTGCCAGCAGGAAACTAGCGGTGGGGGGGGAGACCCAGTACTTC	CASRKLAVGGETQYF
TRBJ1-1	-	-	TRBV2	TGTGCCAGCTTCCCCCGGTCGGGTGGCACTGAAGCTTTCTTT	CASFPRSGGTEAFF
TRBJ2-1	-	-	TRBV19	TGTGCCAGTAGTATAACCGACTTCTCCTACAATGAGCAGTTCTTC	CASSITDFSYNEQFF
TRBJ2-7	TRBD1	-	TRBV5-1	TGCGCCAGCAGCCTACAAGGCCGGACAGGGGGCCACGAGCAGTACTTC	CASSLQGRTGGHEQYF
TRBJ1-2	-	once	TRBV29-1	TGCAGCATCGACAATCCCCTTTTTCCTTTC	CSIDNPLFPF
TRBJ2-5	-	few	TRBV5-1	TGCGCCACCCGAAAGGGAGGTGGAGAGACCCAGTACTTC	CATRKGGGETQYF
TRBJ2-7	-	once	TRBV28	TGTGCCAGCAGTTTTGTTACTAGCACAAGCTACGAGCAGTACTTC	CASSFVTSTSYEQYF
TRBJ1-1	-	-	TRBV14	TGTGCCAGCAGCCAAGATTCGCTAACCACTGAAGCTTTCTTT	CASSQDSLTTEAFF
TRBJ2-3	-	-	TRBV6-1	TGTGCCAGCGGACAGAGGGAAACAGATACGCAGTATTTT	CASGQRETDTQYF
TRBJ2-5	TRBD2	-	TRBV19	TGTGCCAGTAGCAGGGAGGGTAGCGGGAGGGTAGAGACCCAGTACTTC	CASSREGSGRVETQYF
TRBJ1-2	-	-	TRBV4-1	TGCGCCAGCAGCCAAGAAGCAGGACAGACCCTCACCGGCTACACCTTC	CASSQEAGQTLTGYTF
TRBJ1-1	TRBD1	-	TRBV6-4	TGTGCCAGCGGGACAGGGAACACTGAAGCTTTCTTT	CASGTGNTEAFF
TRBJ2-2	-	once	TRBV5-6	TGTGCCAGCAGCTTGGTAGTCACCGGGGAGCTGTTTTTT	CASSLVVTGELFF
TRBJ2-7	-	-	TRBV7-9	TGTGCCAGCAGTCCCGACTGGCTGGAGCAGTACTTC	CASSPDWLEQYF
TRBJ1-1	TRBD1	-	TRBV28	TGTGCCAGCACCAACACCTTTTTTCGCGACAGGGTTCGAGCTTTCTTT	CASTNTFFRDRVRAFF
TRBJ2-7	TRBD1	-	TRBV5-1	TGCGCCAGCAGCGGGGGGACAGGGTCCTACGAGCAGTACTTC	CASSGGTGSYEQYF
TRBJ2-5	-	-	TRBV4-2	TGTGCCAGCAGCCAAGGGTGGACTAATAGCCAAGAGACCCAGTACTTC	CASSQGWTNSQETQYF
TRBJ2-7	-	-	TRBV5-4	TGTGCCAGCAGCTTAAACAGGCCCTACGAGCAGTACTTC	CASSLNRPYEQYF
TRBJ2-2	-	few	TRBV12-5	TGTGCTAGTGGCCCCAGGGGTGACGGGGAGCTGTTTTTT	CASGPRGDGELFF
TRBJ2-1	TRBD2	-	TRBV5-5	TGTGCCAGCAGCCCGATAGCGGGAGGACGCCACAATGAGCAGTTCTTC	CASSPIAGGRHNEQFF
TRBJ2-7	TRBD2	-	TRBV9	TGTGCCAGCAGCGACGGCGGGGGACCTACTCGGGAGCAGTACTTC	CASSDGGGPTREQYF
TRBJ1-4	TRBD1	-	TRBV25-1	TGTGCCAGCAGTTTCCCGGACAGGCTATATAATGAAAAACTGTTTTTT	CASSFPDRLYNEKLFF
TRBJ2-7	TRBD1	-	TRBV10-3	TGTGCCAGTACCGTCTCACCGGGACAGGGACAATCCTACGAGCAGTACTTC	CASTVSPGQGQSYEQYF
TRBJ1-2	TRBD1	-	TRBV25-1	TGTGCCAGCAGCCGCGACAGGGGCTATGGCTACACCTTC	CASSRDRGYGYTF
TRBJ2-7	-	-	TRBV6-1	TGTGCCAGCAGTGTTTTATACGAGCAGTACTTC	CASSVLYEQYF
TRBJ2-1	-	-	TRBV25-1	TGTGCCAGCGGAGGGACAGCCTCCTATGAGCAGTTCTTC	CASGGTASYEQFF
TRBJ1-5	TRBD1	-	TRBV30	TGTGCCTGGAGCGCCGGTGCGACAGGGTATCAGCCCCAGCATTTT	CAWSAGATGYQPQHF
TRBJ2-5	-	once	TRBV21-1	TGTGCCAGCAGCAAAGGACAGCACCAAGAGACCCAGTACTTC	CASSKGQHQETQYF
TRBJ1-3	-	-	TRBV2	TGTGCCAGCAGGTCCGTAACAGGGTCTGGAAACACCATATATTTT	CASRSVTGSGNTIYF
TRBJ2-7	TRBD1	-	TRBV27	TGTGCCAGCAGTCCGGGACAGGGACCGGTAGAGTACTTC	CASSPGQGPVEYF
TRBJ2-1	-	-	TRBV2	TGTGCCAGCAGTTCAGAGGAAGTCCAGAGCTCCTACAATGAGCAGTTCTTC	CASSSEEVQSSYNEQFF
TRBJ1-2	TRBD1	-	TRBV7-2	TGTGCCAGCAGCTTAGTTCAGGGGGTTGGCTACACCTTC	CASSLVQGVGYTF
TRBJ2-2	-	-	TRBV2	TGTGCCAGCAGTGCACAGGGCTTCACCGGGGAGCTGTTTTTT	CASSAQGFTGELFF
TRBJ2-7	TRBD2	-	TRBV4-1	TGCGCCAGCAGCCTGCACTCTAGCGGGGATTCCTACGAGCAGTACTTC	CASSLHSSGDSYEQYF
TRBJ2-1	-	few	TRBV6-5	TGTGCCAGCAGTTACTCGCCAGGAAGCAATGAGCAGTTCTTC	CASSYSPGSNEQFF
TRBJ2-3	-	once	TRBV7-9	TGTGCCAGCACCAAGGGCGGGGCAAGCACAGATACGCAGTATTTT	CASTKGGASTDTQYF
TRBJ1-2	-	few	TRBV28	TGTGCCAGTCGGGCAGGGATTAACTATGGCTACACCTTC	CASRAGINYGYTF
TRBJ2-5	-	-	TRBV21-1	TGTGCCAGCAGCAAAGTCGGGACACCCCGAGGACTCCAAGAGACCCAGTACTTC	CASSKVGTPRGLQETQYF
TRBJ1-5	-	-	TRBV19	TGTGCCAGTACCGATAGGCCACGAGGTATCAATCAGCCCCAGCATTTT	CASTDRPRGINQPQHF
TRBJ1-1	TRBD1	-	TRBV19	TGTGCCAGTAGTATTAGCAGGGGGCGGGATACTGAAGCTTTCTTT	CASSISRGRDTEAFF
TRBJ2-3	-	-	TRBV7-8	TGTGCCAGCAGCGACTCCAGGGTAGATACGCAGTATTTT	CASSDSRVDTQYF
TRBJ2-7	-	-	TRBV7-9	TGTGCCAGCAGCTTAGGGACAACCTACGAGCAGTACTTC	CASSLGTTYEQYF